This entry features one TCR beta chain sequence. This clone's antigen is unknown. The input lacks base qualities; no much larger clone sits a single base away. This entry is derived from a study of blood T cell repertoires in COVID-19 (dated by TCRdb to 2018 to 2020). Background on the whole study: Samples from collaborators originated in the United States, Italy and Spain and spanned both the acute and convalescent phases of COVID-19. The samples were drawn from two sources: the first 160 participants of the ongoing ImmuneRACE study, and approximately 1,300 subjects contributed by 6 global collaborators. Where available, HLA class I and class II types were obtained from metadata supplied by the sample provider rather than from assay-based typing. The dataset comprised deeply sampled blood TCRbeta repertoires from subjects exposed to, actively infected with, or recovered from COVID-19. A freely available public database, intended as a resource for researchers studying the immune response to SARS-CoV-2, is where the repertoires were released. The prospective study material was composed of cDNA or gDNA derived from T cells, B-cell-depleted T cells, or PBMCs. The sample metadata nearly always contained a de-identified subject ID, COVID-19 status, age in years and sex. Points the paper makes about the study in general: How much clinical and demographic metadata was included differed by source and by participant, and the metadata was provided uncurated.

CDR1 SGHRS and CDR2 YFSETQ were looked up in the germline V gene. There are 14 amino acids in the CDR3, from cysteine to phenylalanine inclusive. Left in the record is the CDR3 DNA by itself, 42 bases read in frame from the first base. Trimming takes 0 bases from V and 4 bases from J, and the germline ends sit 10 bases apart. Participants in the prospective study were aged roughly 18 to 90 years, lived in 20 to 30 United States geographic areas, and enrolled through a virtual design. In the prospective study, cohorts were assigned on the basis of participant-reported clinical history obtained from a screening survey and a study questionnaire. In the prospective study, mobile phlebotomists collected whole blood, serum and a nasopharyngeal or oropharyngeal swab from each participant. Additional blood draws and questionnaires over an approximately two-month period could optionally be provided by prospective study participants. Before DNA extraction, prospective study blood samples were shipped either frozen or at room temperature.

TCRbeta CDR3 regions were amplified from genomic DNA using the immunoSEQ Assay, a bias-controlled multiplex PCR. Processing in the source paper ran as follows. Within the assay, amplification of reference gene primers was used to estimate how many nucleated cells each sample contained. Sequence reads were collapsed and filtered to measure the absolute abundance of every unique TCRbeta CDR3 rearrangement. For each sample, productive Simpson clonality was calculated by taking the square root of Simpson's diversity index across productive rearrangements. TCRdb took this table from immuneACCESS and kept in-frame rearrangements with V and J called. Such tables lack part of the clones; where checked against another copy, unresolved V genes explain under half of the gap, and the rest is unexplained. For V, J and clone size, that table is used; D and trimming come from the DNA. The sample table records 200,000 to 250,000 clones; 80% to 90% of these occur just once. The top ten clonotypes cover 3% to 4% of the sample.

Sequencing was carried out using PBMCs or T cells enriched from blood (not recorded which). The rearrangement joined TRBV5-1 to TRBJ1-2; no D gene is confidently identified. The TCR originated in a woman aged 18 to 35 in a cohort exposed to, infected with or recovered from COVID-19 (not recorded which). The sequenced DNA: TGCGCCAGCAGCTTGGCCGTAGCAAGCTATGGCTACACCTTC. This is translated as CASSLAVASYGYTF.